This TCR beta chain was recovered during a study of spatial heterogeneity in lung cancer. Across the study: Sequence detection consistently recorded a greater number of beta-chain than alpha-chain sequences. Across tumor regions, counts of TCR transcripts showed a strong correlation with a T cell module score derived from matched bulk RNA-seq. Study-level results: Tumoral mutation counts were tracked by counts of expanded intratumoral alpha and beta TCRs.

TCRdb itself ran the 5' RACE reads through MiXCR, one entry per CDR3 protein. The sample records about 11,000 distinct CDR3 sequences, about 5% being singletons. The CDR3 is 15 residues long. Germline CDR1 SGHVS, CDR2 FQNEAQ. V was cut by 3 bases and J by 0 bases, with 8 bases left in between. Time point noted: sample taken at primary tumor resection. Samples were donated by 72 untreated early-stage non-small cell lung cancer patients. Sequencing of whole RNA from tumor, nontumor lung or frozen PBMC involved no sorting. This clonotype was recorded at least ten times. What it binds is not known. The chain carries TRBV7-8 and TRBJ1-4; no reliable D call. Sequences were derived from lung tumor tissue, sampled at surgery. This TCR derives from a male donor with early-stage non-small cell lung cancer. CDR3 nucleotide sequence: TGTGCCAGCAGCTTCGCAGGATCAACTAATGAAAAACTGTTTTTT. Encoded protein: CASSFAGSTNEKLFF.